The 6 T cell receptor beta chains below were found in one sample sequenced in a study of vaccination and CD4 T cells after COVID-19. The Oncomine TCR Beta short-read assay was applied to DNA of cultured CD4+ T cells. TCRdb recomputed calls from the PCR reads with MiXCR, one row per CDR3 protein. The sample records approximately 16,000 distinct CDR3 sequences, 45% to 65% being singletons. Documented treatment: approximately 9-day PBMC culture with coronavirus spike peptide pools or control peptides (ViraFEST assay). These receptors have no identified antigens. Sequencing was carried out using CD4+ T cells from blood, cultured in vitro. The receptors originated from a human donor who had recovered from COVID-19.

The gene calls are TRBV28 and TRBJ1-4; TRBD1 agrees at 7 bases. V was clipped by 8 bases and J by 8 bases; unmatched bases: 8. Germline V gives CDR1 MDHEN, CDR2 SYDVKM. The CDR3 spans 13 residues. As DNA, the CDR3 is TGTGCCAGCTACAGGGGTAGGGGGGAAAAACTGTTTTTT. Its protein product is CASYRGRGEKLFF.

The rearrangement uses TRBV7-3 and TRBJ1-1; D may be TRBD1 (6 bases). The V gene's germline CDR1 is SGHTA and CDR2 FQGTGA. This CDR3 spans 13 amino acids. V lost 4 bases to trimming and J lost 11 bases, with 17 bases between them. This CDR3 reads CASSSDMGGLAFF. The CDR3 nucleotides are TGTGCCAGCAGCTCAGATATGGGGGGCCTTGCTTTCTTT.

The chain has TRBV6-1 and TRBJ2-1, with 8 bases matching TRBD2. The CDR3 loop spans 14 amino acids. Germline V gene data show CDR1 as MNHNS and CDR2 as SASEGT. Trimming took 7 bases from V and 2 from J; bases not matched to a gene: 4. This chain's CDR3 is CASIFSGTYNEQFF. Here the CDR3 DNA reads TGTGCCAGCATTTTTAGCGGGACCTACAATGAGCAGTTCTTC.

The J gene is TRBJ2-5, the V gene TRBV2, with 10 positions matching TRBD1. The junction had 9 bases not matched to a gene; V was cut back by 6 bases and J by 5 bases. The CDR3 is 15 residues long. CDR1 is SNHLY, CDR2 FYNNEI, per germline. The CDR3 DNA follows: TGTGCCAGCAGACTAAGGACAGGGGGAGGGGAGACCCAGTACTTC. Its translation is CASRLRTGGGETQYF. Full variable domain (rest looked up from reference TRBV2 and TRBJ2-5): EPEVTQTPSHQVTQMGQEVILRCVPISNHLYFYWYRQILGQKVEFLVSFYNNEISEKSEIFDDQFSVERPDGSNFTLKIRSTKLEDSAMYFCASRLRTGGGETQYFGPGTRLLVL.

This clonotype was observed a few times. This rearrangement joins TRBV6-1 to TRBJ1-2, with D possibly being TRBD1 (5 bases). This CDR3 has 15 amino acids. Germline V gene data show CDR1 as MNHNS and CDR2 as SASEGT. Trimming left V 5 bases short and J 0 bases short, with 13 bases between. CDR3 in amino acids: CASSRDSLPNYGYTF. As DNA, the CDR3 is TGTGCCAGCAGTCGTGACAGCCTCCCTAACTATGGCTACACCTTC.

This clonotype came up a few times. This rearrangement joins TRBV20-1 to TRBJ1-1; 8 bases line up with TRBD1. CDR3 length equals 15 residues. Germline V gene data show CDR1 as DFQATT and CDR2 as SNEGSKA (reference sequence). After removal of 4 bases from V and 3 bases from J, the junction contained 10 bases not matched to a gene. The CDR3 loop reads CSANDRGRSDTEAFF. The CDR3 DNA reads as TGCAGTGCTAACGACAGGGGAAGAAGCGACACTGAAGCTTTCTTT.